The 14 T cell receptor beta chains below were found in one sample sequenced in a study of shared clonotypes between healthy human individuals. TCRdb's copy holds only in-frame clones and misses some; the assay was immunoSEQ multiplex PCR. The table lists approximately 1,000,000 clones, about four fifths of them singletons. Sequenced material: memory CD4+ T cells from PBMCs. Subset: CD45RA-negative fraction. Receptors originate from a man in his late teens or twenties in good health. Some clones in this sample may be carry-over from other donors' samples.

CDR3 bases: TGTGCCAGCAGCTTGCCAGGGTACGAGCAGTACTTC. Protein product: CASSLPGYEQYF. This rearrangement joins TRBV5-4 to TRBJ2-7, with a tentative D call TRBD1 (5 bases). V lost 1 base and J lost 4, with 6 bases in between. Germline CDR1 is SGHNT and CDR2 is YYREEE (reference sequence). The CDR3 sequence is 12 residues long.

Turning to this clone: The same CDR3 can be traced to other DNA sequences in this sample. The chain couples TRBV20-1 to TRBJ2-7; tentative D call: TRBD2 (6 bases). V lost 7 bases and J lost 1, with 8 bases in between. The CDR3 length is 11 residues. CDR1 is DFQATT and CDR2 is SNEGSKA in the germline V gene (reference sequence). The CDR3 here is CSVSGSYEQYF. CDR3 in DNA: TGCAGTGTTAGCGGTTCCTACGAGCAGTACTTC.

Details on this clone: Other DNA sequences in the sample encode the same CDR3. The rearrangement uses TRBV15 and TRBJ1-1; perhaps TRBD1 as D (5 bases). V lost 3 bases to trimming and J lost 5 bases, with 7 bases between them. The CDR3 sequence is 12 residues long. The germline V gene has CDR1 LNHNV and CDR2 YYDKDF (reference sequence). This chain's CDR3 is CATSRQGTEAFF. The CDR3 DNA follows: TGTGCCACCAGCAGGCAGGGTACTGAAGCTTTCTTT.

The V and J genes are TRBV6-6 and TRBJ2-5, with D perhaps matching TRBD1 (6 bases). The CDR3 extends over 13 amino acids. The V gene lost 5 bases and the J gene lost 3 bases, with 10 bases spanning the gap. Per germline, CDR1 MNHNY and CDR2 SVGAGI (reference sequence). This chain's CDR3 is CASSQGYEETQYF. CDR3 bases: TGTGCCAGCAGTCAGGGGTATGAAGAGACCCAGTACTTC.

This clone was detected a few times. The chain uses TRBV9 and TRBJ2-2; 7 bases map to TRBD1. CDR1 is SGDLS and CDR2 is YYNGEE in the germline V gene. This CDR3 region has 16 residues. Losses at the gene ends were 0 bases for V and 6 bases for J; bases not matched to a gene: 8. DNA of the CDR3: TGTGCCAGCAGCGTAGCTAGGGGGCGGGTCGCCGGGGAGCTGTTTTTT. This codes for CASSVARGRVAGELFF.

V is TRBV29-1 and J is TRBJ1-1; unclear D gene. The V gene's germline CDR1 is SQVTM and CDR2 ANQGSEA. V gave up 2 bases and J gave up 8 bases, with 9 bases separating them. The CDR3 spans 11 residues. As DNA, the CDR3 is TGCAGCGTTGAAAAGGGAGAAGAAGCTTTCTTT. Its protein is CSVEKGEEAFF.

This chain connects TRBV28 to TRBJ1-2; TRBD1 is a possible D gene (5 bases). The CDR3 spans 12 residues. Trimming took off 4 bases at V and 4 bases at J, with 7 bases between the two ends. The germline gives CDR1 MDHEN, CDR2 SYDVKM. The CDR3 is CASSYDSYGYTF. CDR3 in DNA: TGTGCCAGCAGTTATGACAGCTATGGCTACACCTTC.

The chain uses TRBV28 and TRBJ2-5; D not resolved. Between the trimmed V and J ends, which lost 3 bases and 7 bases, there was a span of 9 bases. Germline assignment: CDR1 MDHEN and CDR2 SYDVKM. The CDR3 is made up of 12 amino acids. CDR3 DNA: TGTGCCAGCAGTTTTATGTTGGGGACCCAGTACTTC. This encodes CASSFMLGTQYF. The full variable domain, its missing parts supplied by reference TRBV28 and TRBJ2-5, is DVKVTQSSRYLVKRTGEKVFLECVQDMDHENMFWYRQDPGLGLRLIYFSYDVKMKEKGDIPEGYSVSREKKERFSLILESASTNQTSMYLCASSFMLGTQYFGPGTRLLVL.

The CDR3, as DNA: TGCGCCAGCAGCAGTGATGACAGGGCGGGATACGAGCAGTACTTC. The encoded protein is CASSSDDRAGYEQYF. This chain joins TRBV5-1 and TRBJ2-7; D perhaps matches TRBD1 (7 bases). The germline gives CDR1 SGHRS, CDR2 YFSETQ. The V end lost 4 bases, the J end lost 4 bases, and 18 bases lay between the germline ends. This CDR3 is 15 amino acids long.

The J gene is TRBJ2-5, the V gene TRBV4-3, with 9 bases aligning to TRBD1. CDR1 and CDR2 from the germline V gene are LGHNA and YSLEER. Trimming at V came to 1 base and at J to 7 bases, leaving 7 bases not matched to a gene. The CDR3 totals 15 residues. The DNA for the CDR3 is TGCGCCAGCAGCCAAGGGACAGGGGATCTGGGGACCCAGTACTTC. It is translated as CASSQGTGDLGTQYF.

The V gene is TRBV20-1, the J gene TRBJ2-7, with unresolved D. The CDR3 consists of 11 residues. The germline V gene has CDR1 DFQATT and CDR2 SNEGSKA (reference sequence). Trimming stripped 3 bases from V and 5 bases from J, with 8 bases between. The CDR3 spells CSASVLNEQYF. The CDR3 nucleotides are TGCAGTGCTAGCGTACTAAACGAGCAGTACTTC.

This chain uses TRBV4-2 with TRBJ1-3; tentative D call: TRBD1 (5 bases). The germline V gene encodes CDR1 LGHNA and CDR2 YNFKEQ. The CDR3 extends over 15 amino acids. The V end was cut by 0 bases, the J end by 4 bases, with 10 bases between. CDR3 DNA sequence: TGTGCCAGCAGCCAAGAGTCAGGGAACGGAAACACCATATATTTT. Translating gives CASSQESGNGNTIYF.

This clone turned up a few times. Distinct nucleotide sequences in the sample also encode this CDR3. The rearrangement uses TRBV18 and TRBJ1-1; the D gene is possibly TRBD1 (5 bases). The V and J ends lost 3 bases and 0 bases respectively, with 5 bases between them. In germline, CDR1 is KGHSH, CDR2 LQKENI. The CDR3 length is 13 residues. CDR3 nucleotides: TGTGCCAGCTCACCGGGACTGAACACTGAAGCTTTCTTT. Residues: CASSPGLNTEAFF.

This sequence joins TRBV28 and TRBJ1-3; a possible D gene is TRBD1 (5 bases). There are 14 residues in the CDR3. V dropped 3 bases and J dropped 6 bases, with 12 bases sitting between them. Per germline, CDR1 MDHEN and CDR2 SYDVKM. CDR3 region: CASSLSGTTNTIYF. The CDR3 DNA is TGTGCCAGCAGTTTGTCCGGGACGACAAACACCATATATTTT.